Here is one TCR beta chain with its context. Antigen: not known. The data were taken from a study of shared clonotypes between healthy human individuals. General observations from the study: Measured sharing among donors was expected to vary with sequencing depth.

Cells designated naive CD8 were CD45RO-negative and were positively selected for CCR7, with terminally differentiated effector memory CD45RA+ cells excluded. Healthy HIV-negative adults without recent acute infections or vaccinations served as donors. Trimming pared 1 base from V and 8 bases from J, leaving 8 bases between. Germline assignment: CDR1 MNHNS and CDR2 SASEGT. This CDR3 spans 13 amino acids. The study ran the assay at deep level. The table came from immunoSEQ multiplex PCR; TCRdb's copy has only in-frame clones and leaves some out. The sample yields some 2,100,000 clones, about 92% seen once.

The receptor comes from a man aged 18 to 29 in good health. Some clones in this sample may be carry-over from other donors' samples. The J gene is TRBJ1-4, the V gene TRBV6-1; no reliable D call. The sequenced material came from naive CD8+ T cells from PBMCs. The CDR3 nucleotides are TGTGCCAGCAGTGAAGTCTCAGCCGAAAAACTGTTTTTT. Its protein product is CASSEVSAEKLFF.